This T cell receptor beta chain emerged from a study of shared clonotypes between healthy human individuals. General study findings and limits: Larger estimated richness was generally seen in naive subsets than in memory subsets. In the sorted subsets, rarefaction showed sequencing was incomplete despite large depth.

The study drew its donors from healthy HIV-negative adults without recent acute infections or vaccinations. As regards this clone: Its antigen remains unidentified.

Some clones are missing from TCRdb's copy, which holds only in-frame ones; the method was immunoSEQ multiplex PCR. The repertoire includes a few million clones, approximately 90% of them detected once, and roughly 0.13% sits in the top ten. Per germline, CDR1 MNHEY and CDR2 SMNVEV (reference sequence). Deletions cut 3 bases from V and 6 bases from J, with 12 bases between. The CDR3 totals 15 residues. The specimen sequenced was naive CD4+ T cells sorted from blood. Subset indicated: CD45RA+ positively selected. This sequence joins TRBV27 and TRBJ1-6, with unresolved D. This receptor was obtained from a man younger than 35 in good health. In nucleotides, the CDR3 is TGTGCCAGCAGTTTGGCAGCGGCCCTTAATTCACCCCTCCACTTT. Protein sequence: CASSLAAALNSPLHF.